The T cell receptor (beta chain) described here comes from a study of tumor and adjacent non-tumor tissue in lung cancer. Study-level findings and limits: Top 100 clones took a larger repertoire share in normal lung.

RNA was extracted from bulk tissue without any cell sorting. More than 3 cm separated this lung sample from the edge of the tumor. Germline V CDR1 and CDR2: MGHRA, YSYEKL. The CDR3 has 16 amino acids. As regards this clonotype: Its antigen is currently unknown. Relative to the germline gene, one junction end is altered; a read error may explain this.

The library came from three nested PCR rounds adapted from ARM-PCR protocols. TCRdb reprocessed the multiplex PCR reads via MiXCR and lists one record per CDR3 protein. The table lists 90,000 to 100,000 distinct CDR3 sequences, roughly 78% of them singletons. The V call is TRBV4-1, the J call TRBJ2-1; 8 positions agree with TRBD2. The sequenced material came from distant non-tumor lung tissue. This TCR was recovered from a man in his fifties or sixties with small cell lung cancer. The CDR3 DNA is TGCGCCAGCAGCCCTCGTGATAGCGGGACCTTGATGGAGCAGTTGTTC. Its translation is CASSPRDSGTLMEQLF.